This is a list of T cell receptor beta chains from one sample in a study of T-cell reconstitution after alpha-beta-depleted transplantation in children. MiXCR, run by TCRdb on the PCR reads, gives a single entry per CDR3 protein. The sample includes 700,000 to 850,000 distinct CDR3 sequences, 15% to 20% of them seen just once. The sequenced sample was PBMCs, mostly from graft donor cells, obtained 360 days after TCRalphabeta/CD19-depleted stem cell transplant. Receptors were obtained from a male patient younger than 18 who had a stem cell transplant for acute lymphoblastic leukemia, so the T cells may come from the graft donor. CDR3s include the opening cysteine and the closing phenylalanine or tryptophan. D genes are given only for firm matches. Rows may omit the clone size; those that give it use once, few, many or a size class.

clone size	D gene	J gene	V gene	CDR3 protein	CDR3 DNA
few	NA	TRBJ1-3	TRBV29-1	CSVRSQENTIYF	TGCAGCGTGAGGTCTCAGGAAAACACCATATATTTT
NA	TRBD2	TRBJ2-2	TRBV4-1	CASSQEPGGPGGELFF	TGCGCCAGCAGCCAAGAACCGGGAGGGCCAGGCGGGGAGCTGTTTTTT
NA	TRBD2	TRBJ2-1	TRBV7-9	CASSSYSGRRNEQFF	TGTGCCAGCAGCTCCTATAGCGGGAGACGCAATGAGCAGTTCTTC
NA	NA	TRBJ2-1	TRBV3-1	CASSQVGRGEQFF	TGTGCCAGCAGCCAGGTTGGAAGAGGTGAGCAGTTCTTC
NA	NA	TRBJ2-3	TRBV7-2	CASSLGRGLFTDTQYF	TGTGCCAGCAGCTTAGGAAGGGGGTTATTCACAGATACGCAGTATTTT
NA	TRBD2	TRBJ2-4	TRBV9	CASSVEEGIAGPKNIQYF	TGTGCCAGCAGCGTAGAGGAGGGAATAGCGGGACCTAAAAACATTCAGTACTTC
NA	NA	TRBJ2-7	TRBV29-1	CSGGRLTYEQYF	TGCAGCGGGGGTAGGCTAACCTACGAGCAGTACTTC
NA	NA	TRBJ1-5	TRBV19	CASSIELLRDQPQHF	TGTGCCAGTAGTATAGAACTGCTCAGAGATCAGCCCCAGCATTTT
NA	TRBD2	TRBJ2-1	TRBV18	CASSPTSGQVSEQFF	TGTGCCAGCTCACCGACTAGCGGTCAAGTTAGTGAGCAGTTCTTC
NA	TRBD1	TRBJ2-7	TRBV6-1	CASKKGQNYEQYF	TGTGCCAGCAAAAAGGGACAGAACTACGAGCAGTACTTC
NA	TRBD2	TRBJ2-3	TRBV11-2	CASSLLGMSGRGTDTQYF	TGTGCCAGCAGCTTACTTGGGATGAGCGGGAGAGGGACAGATACGCAGTATTTT
NA	NA	TRBJ1-2	TRBV6-5	CASSFKGAGGYTF	TGTGCCAGCAGTTTCAAGGGCGCGGGAGGCTACACCTTC
few	NA	TRBJ2-4	TRBV3-1	CASSQDPVAKNIQYF	TGTGCCAGCAGCCAAGATCCAGTAGCCAAAAACATTCAGTACTTC
NA	TRBD2	TRBJ2-7	TRBV5-1	CASSLHLAGTNEQYF	TGCGCCAGCAGCTTACATTTAGCGGGGACGAACGAGCAGTACTTC
few	TRBD2	TRBJ2-2	TRBV6-5	CASSWLAGVNTGELFF	TGTGCCAGCAGTTGGCTAGCGGGAGTTAACACCGGGGAGCTGTTTTTT
NA	TRBD2	TRBJ2-7	TRBV5-1	CASSLVRAGAGEQYF	TGCGCCAGCAGCTTGGTTCGAGCGGGAGCGGGCGAGCAGTACTTC
NA	NA	TRBJ2-1	TRBV5-1	CASSFGALVDEQFF	TGCGCCAGCAGCTTTGGGGCCCTTGTTGATGAGCAGTTCTTC
few	NA	TRBJ2-1	TRBV12-3/TRBV12-4	CASSFILTRNNEQFF	TGTGCCAGCAGTTTTATCCTGACTAGAAACAATGAGCAGTTCTTC
NA	NA	TRBJ2-1	TRBV5-1	CASSLRGERGEQFF	TGCGCCAGCAGCTTGAGGGGGGAAAGGGGTGAGCAGTTCTTC
few	TRBD1	TRBJ1-2	TRBV12-3/TRBV12-4	CASRRSPGDRFEYGYTF	TGTGCCAGCAGAAGGTCCCCGGGGGACAGGTTCGAATATGGCTACACCTTC
NA	NA	TRBJ1-2	TRBV5-6	CASSLQGWNYGYTF	TGTGCCAGCAGCTTGCAGGGGTGGAACTATGGCTACACCTTC
NA	NA	TRBJ2-6	TRBV5-1	CASSLSTSGANVLTF	TGCGCCAGCAGCTTGTCGACCTCTGGGGCCAACGTCCTGACTTTC
few	NA	TRBJ2-7	TRBV10-1	CASSKERTFPSYEQYF	TGCGCCAGCAGTAAGGAACGGACGTTCCCCTCCTACGAGCAGTACTTC
many	NA	TRBJ2-7	TRBV2	CASSQGTDEQYF	TGTGCCAGCAGTCAGGGGACGGACGAGCAGTACTTC
NA	NA	TRBJ1-1	TRBV6-4	CASSQSTGARSEAFF	TGTGCCAGCAGTCAAAGTACGGGGGCCCGGTCTGAAGCTTTCTTT
few	NA	TRBJ2-1	TRBV7-6	CASSTWTDNEQFF	TGTGCCAGCAGCACCTGGACCGACAATGAGCAGTTCTTC
many	NA	TRBJ2-2	TRBV29-1	CSVAQGRWTGELFF	TGCAGCGTTGCGCAGGGAAGGTGGACCGGGGAGCTGTTTTTT
once	TRBD2	TRBJ2-1	TRBV20-1	CSAIPSGTNNEQFF	TGCAGTGCTATCCCTAGCGGGACTAACAATGAGCAGTTCTTC
NA	NA	TRBJ1-5	TRBV2	CASSTGPRIEVYSNQPQHF	TGTGCCAGCAGCACCGGGCCCAGAATCGAAGTATATAGCAATCAGCCCCAGCATTTT
NA	TRBD1	TRBJ2-5	TRBV12-3/TRBV12-4	CASSSPGTGQGETQYF	TGTGCCAGCAGTTCTCCCGGGACAGGGCAAGGAGAGACCCAGTACTTC
many	NA	TRBJ1-4	TRBV6-5	CASSPRGVKANEKLFF	TGTGCCAGCAGTCCCCGCGGGGTGAAGGCTAATGAAAAACTGTTTTTT
many	NA	TRBJ2-7	TRBV4-1	CASSQVSSYEQYF	TGCGCCAGCAGCCAAGTTTCCAGTTACGAGCAGTACTTC
many	NA	TRBJ2-7	TRBV12-3/TRBV12-4	CASSLNGEQYF	TGTGCCAGCAGTTTAAACGGCGAGCAGTACTTC
few	NA	TRBJ1-6	TRBV27	CASSPQRRVLNSPLHF	TGTGCCAGCAGTCCGCAGCGCCGGGTACTTAATTCACCCCTCCACTTT
NA	NA	TRBJ2-3	TRBV20-1	CSAPGHLRTDTQYF	TGCAGTGCCCCCGGCCACCTCCGCACAGATACGCAGTATTTT
few	NA	TRBJ2-7	TRBV7-2	CASSLGNHYEQYF	TGTGCCAGCAGCTTAGGGAACCACTACGAGCAGTACTTC
few	NA	TRBJ1-2	TRBV12-3/TRBV12-4	CASSFRAPENYGYTF	TGTGCCAGCAGTTTCCGGGCCCCAGAGAACTATGGCTACACCTTC
NA	NA	TRBJ2-3	TRBV20-1	CSARDWGGDTDTQYF	TGCAGTGCTAGAGATTGGGGCGGGGACACAGATACGCAGTATTTT
NA	NA	TRBJ2-7	TRBV20-1	CSARDLDYAYEQYF	TGCAGTGCTAGAGATCTAGACTATGCCTACGAGCAGTACTTC
NA	NA	TRBJ1-4	TRBV5-1	CASSLGYSANEKLFF	TGCGCCAGCAGCTTGGGCTACAGCGCTAATGAAAAACTGTTTTTT
NA	NA	TRBJ2-5	TRBV25-1	CASSESSHSWEETQYF	TGTGCCAGCAGTGAATCCTCCCACTCCTGGGAAGAGACCCAGTACTTC
few	NA	TRBJ2-3	TRBV13	CASSFIVGNAYF	TGTGCCAGCAGCTTCATAGTTGGTAATGCGTATTTT
NA	TRBD1	TRBJ2-7	TRBV5-1	CASSSGQQYSYEQYF	TGCGCCAGCAGCTCGGGACAGCAATACTCCTACGAGCAGTACTTC
few	NA	TRBJ1-6	TRBV5-1	CASSLRQQINSPLHF	TGCGCCAGCAGCTTAAGACAGCAGATCAATTCACCCCTCCACTTT
NA	TRBD2	TRBJ2-1	TRBV4-1	CASSQGSGISYNEQFF	TGCGCCAGCAGCCAAGGTAGCGGGATATCCTACAATGAGCAGTTCTTC
NA	NA	TRBJ2-7	TRBV5-1	CASSLGVDGENEQYF	TGCGCCAGCAGCTTGGGCGTGGATGGGGAGAACGAGCAGTACTTC
many	TRBD2	TRBJ2-3	TRBV12-3/TRBV12-4	CASRITSGVSTDTQYF	TGTGCCAGCAGGATAACTAGCGGGGTTAGCACAGATACGCAGTATTTT
few	NA	TRBJ2-1	TRBV4-1	CASSQRAGPYNEQFF	TGCGCCAGCAGCCAGAGGGCGGGCCCCTACAATGAGCAGTTCTTC